The text below deals with one T cell receptor beta chain. What it recognizes is unknown. A split of CD4+ cells into CD45RA+ naive and CD45RA-negative memory subsets was performed. This sample was taken from a study of shared clonotypes between healthy human individuals. Findings and caveats of the study: Lower generation probabilities were found for non-shared clonotypes than for those shared by all four donors. A few donors held about 5% of naive CD4 clonotypes in common.

Samples underwent the assay at deep level. Measured with immunoSEQ multiplex PCR; TCRdb has only the in-frame clones, and not every one. This table holds over 950,000 clones, around 77% found once. CDR1 is SGHRS, CDR2 YFSETQ, per germline. V was clipped by 0 bases and J by 0 bases, with 7 bases between them. The CDR3 has 15 amino acids. The material sequenced was memory CD4+ T cells from PBMCs. Noted subset: CD45RA-negative fraction. The chain recombines TRBV5-1 with TRBJ2-1; no definite D call. This TCR was sampled from a young man in good health. Some clones in this sample may be carry-over from other donors' samples. CDR3 sequence (DNA): TGCGCCAGCAGCTTGGGCTGGAGCTCCTACAATGAGCAGTTCTTC. Translating gives CASSLGWSSYNEQFF.